This T cell receptor beta chain was sequenced during a study of T cells after yellow fever vaccination. General observations from the study: Contaminating bulk clonotypes could be abundant in FACS-sorted repertoires.

Germline CDR1 LGHNA, CDR2 YSLEER. This CDR3 is built from 15 residues. Deletions cut 4 bases from V and 8 bases from J, with 20 bases between. Regarding this clonotype: Its antigen is undetermined.

TCRdb itself ran the 5' RACE reads through MiXCR, one entry per CDR3 protein. The table lists roughly 99,000 distinct CDR3 sequences, roughly 6% of them singletons. The chain joins TRBV4-3 to TRBJ1-2, with D perhaps matching TRBD1 (6 bases). The material was CD8+ T cells sorted from PBMCs, obtained 10 days after the yellow fever booster vaccination. This receptor was obtained from a man aged 18 to 29 who received the YFV17D yellow fever vaccine. The CDR3 DNA follows: TGCGCCAGCAGCCGGGCAGGGGTGGAATATTGGGGCTACACCTTC. The encoded protein is CASSRAGVEYWGYTF.